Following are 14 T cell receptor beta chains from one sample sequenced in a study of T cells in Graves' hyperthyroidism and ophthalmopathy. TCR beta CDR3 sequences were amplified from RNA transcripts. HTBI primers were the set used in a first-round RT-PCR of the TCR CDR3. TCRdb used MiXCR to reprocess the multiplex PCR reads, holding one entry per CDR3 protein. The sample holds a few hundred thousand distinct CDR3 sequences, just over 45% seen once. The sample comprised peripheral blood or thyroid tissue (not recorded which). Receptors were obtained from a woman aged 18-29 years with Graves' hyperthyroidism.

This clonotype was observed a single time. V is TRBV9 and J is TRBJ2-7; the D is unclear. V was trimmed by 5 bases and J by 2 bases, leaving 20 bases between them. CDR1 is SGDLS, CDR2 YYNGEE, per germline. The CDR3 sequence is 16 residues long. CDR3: CASSYLSGPAPYEQYF. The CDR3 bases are TGTGCCAGCAGTTACTTGTCAGGCCCCGCTCCCTACGAGCAGTACTTC.

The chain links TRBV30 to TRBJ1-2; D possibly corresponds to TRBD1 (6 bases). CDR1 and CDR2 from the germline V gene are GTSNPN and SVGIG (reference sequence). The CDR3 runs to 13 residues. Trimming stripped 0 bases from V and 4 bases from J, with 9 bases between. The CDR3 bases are TGTGCCTGGAGTGTAACGGGGGCCTATGGCTACACCTTC. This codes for CAWSVTGAYGYTF.

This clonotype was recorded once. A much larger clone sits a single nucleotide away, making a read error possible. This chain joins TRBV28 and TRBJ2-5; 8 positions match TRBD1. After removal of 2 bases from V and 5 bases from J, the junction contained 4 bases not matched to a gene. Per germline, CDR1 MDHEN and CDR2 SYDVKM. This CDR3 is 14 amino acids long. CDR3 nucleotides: TGTGCCAGCAGTTTAGCACAGGGGGTCGAGACCCAGTACTTC. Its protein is CASSLAQGVETQYF.

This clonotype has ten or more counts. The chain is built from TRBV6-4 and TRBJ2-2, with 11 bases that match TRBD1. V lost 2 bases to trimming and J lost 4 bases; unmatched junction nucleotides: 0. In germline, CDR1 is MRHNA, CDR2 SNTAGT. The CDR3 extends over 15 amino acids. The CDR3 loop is CASSDGTGGTGELFF. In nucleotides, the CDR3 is TGTGCCAGCAGTGACGGGACAGGGGGCACCGGGGAGCTGTTTTTT.

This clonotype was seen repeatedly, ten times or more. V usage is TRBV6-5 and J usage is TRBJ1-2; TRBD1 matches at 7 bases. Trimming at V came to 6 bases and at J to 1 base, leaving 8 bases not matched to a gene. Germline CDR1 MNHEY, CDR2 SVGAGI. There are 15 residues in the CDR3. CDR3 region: CASSHSGTVNYGYTF. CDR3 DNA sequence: TGTGCCAGCAGCCACTCCGGGACAGTTAACTATGGCTACACCTTC.

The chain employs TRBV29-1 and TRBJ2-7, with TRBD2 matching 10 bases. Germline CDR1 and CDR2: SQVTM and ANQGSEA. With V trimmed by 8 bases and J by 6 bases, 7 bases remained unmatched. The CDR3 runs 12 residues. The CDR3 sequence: CSFSLAGVEQYF. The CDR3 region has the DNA TGCAGCTTCTCCCTAGCGGGAGTCGAGCAGTACTTC.

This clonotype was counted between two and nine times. CDR3 in DNA: TGTGCCAGCTCACCACCTAACAGGGGCTACGAGCAGTACTTC. This gives the protein CASSPPNRGYEQYF. The rearrangement links TRBV18 to TRBJ2-7, with 7 bases fitting TRBD1. The CDR3 covers 14 residues. The germline gives CDR1 KGHSH, CDR2 LQKENI. Trimming removed 0 bases from V and 3 bases from J; junction bases left unmatched: 2.

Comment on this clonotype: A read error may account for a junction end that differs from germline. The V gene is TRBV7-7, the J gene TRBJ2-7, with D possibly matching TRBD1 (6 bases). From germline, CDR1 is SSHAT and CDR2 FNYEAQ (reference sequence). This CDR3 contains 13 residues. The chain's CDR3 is CASSNGQYNEQYF. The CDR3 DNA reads TGTGCTAGCAGCAACGGACAGTACAATGAGCAGTACTTC.

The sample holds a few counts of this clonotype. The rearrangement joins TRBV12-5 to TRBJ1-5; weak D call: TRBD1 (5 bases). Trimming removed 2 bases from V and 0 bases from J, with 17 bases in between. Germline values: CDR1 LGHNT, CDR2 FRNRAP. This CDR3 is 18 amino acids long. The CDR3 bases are TGTGCTAGTGGTTTGATCGTTGACAGACTTCATAGCAATCAGCCCCAGCATTTT. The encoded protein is CASGLIVDRLHSNQPQHF.

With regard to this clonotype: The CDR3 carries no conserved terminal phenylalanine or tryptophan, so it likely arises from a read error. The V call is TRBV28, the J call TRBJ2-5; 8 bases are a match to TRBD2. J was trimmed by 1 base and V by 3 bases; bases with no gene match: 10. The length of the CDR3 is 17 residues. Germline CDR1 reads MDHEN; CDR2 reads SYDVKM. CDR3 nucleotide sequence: TGTGCCAGCAGTTTTAACGGGGGGGCGGGGGCCCAAGAGACCCAGTACCTC. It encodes CASSFNGGAGAQETQYL.

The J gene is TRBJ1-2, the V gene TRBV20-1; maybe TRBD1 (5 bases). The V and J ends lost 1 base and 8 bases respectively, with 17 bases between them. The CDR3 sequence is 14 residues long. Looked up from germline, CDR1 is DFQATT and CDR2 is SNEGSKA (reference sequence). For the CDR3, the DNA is TGCAGTGCTAGAGGGGGGACCCCCAAGCGCGGCTACACCTTC. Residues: CSARGGTPKRGYTF.

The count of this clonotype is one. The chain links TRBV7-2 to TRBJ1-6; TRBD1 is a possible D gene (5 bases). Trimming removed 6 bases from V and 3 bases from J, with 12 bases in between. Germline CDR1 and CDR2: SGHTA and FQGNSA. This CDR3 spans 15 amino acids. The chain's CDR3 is CASRIGQGYNSPLHF. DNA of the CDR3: TGTGCCAGCAGAATAGGGCAGGGCTATAATTCACCCCTCCACTTT.

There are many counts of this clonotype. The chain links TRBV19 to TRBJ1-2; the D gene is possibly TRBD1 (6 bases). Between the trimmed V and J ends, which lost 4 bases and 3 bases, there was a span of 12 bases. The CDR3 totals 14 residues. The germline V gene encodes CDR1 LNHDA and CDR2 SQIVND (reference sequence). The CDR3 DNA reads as TGTGCCAGTAGTAGGACAGAAATAGACTATGGCTACACCTTC. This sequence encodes CASSRTEIDYGYTF.

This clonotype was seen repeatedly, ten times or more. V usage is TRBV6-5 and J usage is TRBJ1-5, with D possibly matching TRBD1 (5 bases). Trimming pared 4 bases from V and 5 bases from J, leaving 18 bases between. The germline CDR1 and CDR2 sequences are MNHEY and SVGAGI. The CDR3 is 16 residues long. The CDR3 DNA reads TGTGCCAGCAGTTCCGGGACGGGTCCGGTGGATCAGCCCCAGCATTTT. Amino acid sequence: CASSSGTGPVDQPQHF.